Below, 20 T cell receptor beta chains from the same sample are listed, as sequenced in a study of blood T cell repertoires in COVID-19. Assay: immunoSEQ multiplex PCR; the TCRdb copy retains only in-frame clones and omits some. The sample includes about 120,000 clones, about 78% of them seen just once. The specimen sequenced was peripheral blood. The receptor source for this set is a man aged 70 or older with acute or convalescent COVID-19.

The rearrangement joins TRBV27 to TRBJ2-7; D is ambiguous. The V gene lost 5 bases and the J gene lost 6 bases, with 14 bases spanning the gap. Germline values: CDR1 MNHEY, CDR2 SMNVEV (reference sequence). This CDR3 contains 13 residues. CDR3 DNA sequence: TGTGCCAGCAGTCCCTCGGCGCGAGGCGAGCAGTACTTC. This codes for CASSPSARGEQYF.

The rearrangement joins TRBV5-1 to TRBJ1-1; D is unclear. V lost 3 bases and J lost 2, with 11 bases in between. Per the germline V gene, CDR1 is SGHRS and CDR2 is YFSETQ. CDR3 length: 14 residues. Here the CDR3 DNA reads TGCGCCAGCAGCTCTGGACCGGGAAACACTGAAGCTTTCTTT. Its protein product is CASSSGPGNTEAFF.

The chain carries TRBV6-1 and TRBJ2-7, with 7 bases aligning to TRBD1. The CDR3 totals 16 residues. In germline, CDR1 is MNHNS, CDR2 SASEGT. The ends lost 0 bases at V and 1 base at J; junction bases unmatched: 6. The CDR3 DNA follows: TGTGCCAGCAGTGAAGCGCTTGCAGGGGGTTCCTACGAGCAGTACTTC. Translating gives CASSEALAGGSYEQYF.

The V call is TRBV25-1, the J call TRBJ1-1; D may be TRBD1 (6 bases). Trimming stripped 3 bases from V and 3 bases from J, with 14 bases between. Germline V gene lookup returns CDR1 MGHDK and CDR2 SYGVNS. This CDR3 is built from 15 residues. The CDR3 region is CASSDTGFSHTEAFF. Written as DNA, the CDR3 is TGTGCCAGCAGTGACACAGGGTTTTCGCACACTGAAGCTTTCTTT.

The genes are TRBV7-9 and TRBJ1-6, with a tentative D call TRBD1 (6 bases). Germline CDR1 is SEHNR and CDR2 is FQNEAQ (reference sequence). CDR3 length equals 15 residues. V was shortened by 5 bases and J by 9 bases, with 17 bases between the two germline ends. This chain's CDR3 is CASSAPGTYGSPLHF. CDR3 bases: TGTGCCAGCAGCGCCCCCGGGACATATGGTTCACCCCTCCACTTT.

A remark on this clone: The same CDR3 also results from other DNA sequences found in this sample. The chain uses TRBV9 and TRBJ1-1; weak D call: TRBD1 (5 bases). V shed 2 bases and J shed 3 bases, with 8 bases lying between them. CDR1 is SGDLS, CDR2 YYNGEE, per germline. This CDR3 spans 13 amino acids. The CDR3 reads CASSVAGDTEAFF. Written as DNA, the CDR3 is TGTGCCAGCAGCGTGGCGGGGGACACTGAAGCTTTCTTT.

The chain couples TRBV7-2 to TRBJ2-6; the match to TRBD1 covers 8 bases. V dropped 4 bases and J dropped 4; count of bases not matched to a gene: 9. Germline-derived CDR1 and CDR2 are SGHTA and FQGNSA. The CDR3 runs to 17 residues. The CDR3 spells CASSSGQGMAGANVLTF. CDR3 sequence (DNA): TGTGCCAGCAGCTCCGGACAGGGTATGGCGGGGGCCAACGTCCTGACTTTC.

The chain is built from TRBV19 and TRBJ1-6, with D possibly TRBD1 on 5 matching bases. Trimming pared 5 bases from V and 6 bases from J, leaving 17 bases between. Germline CDR1 reads LNHDA; CDR2 reads SQIVND (reference sequence). This CDR3 contains 16 residues. CDR3 region: CASSVRGGEGNSPLHF. The CDR3 DNA is TGTGCCAGTAGTGTAAGGGGTGGGGAAGGTAATTCACCCCTCCACTTT. The full variable domain, completed using reference TRBV19 and TRBJ1-6, is DGGITQSPKYLFRKEGQNVTLSCEQNLNHDAMYWYRQDPGQGLRLIYYSQIVNDFQKGDIAEGYSVSREKKESFPLTVTSAQKNPTAFYLCASSVRGGEGNSPLHFGNGTRLTVT.

The sample holds a few counts of this clone. The chain carries TRBV24-1 and TRBJ1-6; D is ambiguous. V was shortened by 2 bases and J by 2 bases, with 3 bases between the two germline ends. The germline gives CDR1 KGHDR, CDR2 SFDVKD. CDR3 length: 14 residues. This CDR3 is CATSDSAYNSPLHF. CDR3 sequence (DNA): TGTGCCACCAGTGATTCAGCCTATAATTCACCCCTCCACTTT.

This clone came up a few times. The V call is TRBV5-1, the J call TRBJ1-3, with D possibly matching TRBD1 (6 bases). The V end lost 3 bases, the J end lost 0 bases, and 13 bases lay between the germline ends. The germline V gene encodes CDR1 SGHRS and CDR2 YFSETQ. This CDR3 is 16 amino acids long. This CDR3 reads CASSSGQTSSGNTIYF. CDR3 bases: TGCGCCAGCAGCTCTGGACAGACGAGCTCTGGAAACACCATATATTTT. The full variable domain, with the rest looked up from reference TRBV5-1 and TRBJ1-3, is KAGVTQTPRYLIKTRGQQVTLSCSPISGHRSVSWYQQTPGQGLQFLFEYFSETQRNKGNFPGRFSGRQFSNSRSEMNVSTLELGDSALYLCASSSGQTSSGNTIYFGEGSWLTVV.

The V and J genes are TRBV18 and TRBJ2-3; TRBD1 agrees at 9 bases. This CDR3 has 16 residues. The J segment lost 0 bases and the V segment lost 4 bases, leaving 5 bases of the junction unmatched. The germline gives CDR1 KGHSH, CDR2 LQKENI. CDR3 residues: CASSRTTGGSTDTQYF. Written as DNA, the CDR3 is TGTGCCAGCTCACGAACGACAGGGGGAAGCACAGATACGCAGTATTTT. Full variable domain (outside the CDR3, taken from reference TRBV18 and TRBJ2-3): NAGVMQNPRHLVRRRGQEARLRCSPMKGHSHVYWYRQLPEEGLKFMVYLQKENIIDESGMPKERFSAEFPKEGPSILRIQQVVRGDSAAYFCASSRTTGGSTDTQYFGPGTRLTVL.

The chain links TRBV30 to TRBJ1-5; D remains unclear. With 0 bases removed from V and 9 bases from J, the gap between germline ends came to 18 bases. Germline CDR1 and CDR2: GTSNPN and SVGIG (reference sequence). CDR3 length: 15 amino acids. Written as DNA, the CDR3 is TGTGCCTGGAGTGTATTGGGCACAAGACCCTGGCCCCAGCATTTT. Amino acid sequence: CAWSVLGTRPWPQHF.

This chain uses TRBV5-1 with TRBJ1-5, with D tentatively TRBD1 (5 bases). CDR3 size: 14 residues. V gave up 1 base and J gave up 3 bases, with 8 bases separating them. CDR1 is SGHRS, CDR2 YFSETQ, per germline. The CDR3 nucleotides are TGCGCCAGCAGCTTGTTAGGGGACAATCAGCCCCAGCATTTT. It yields the protein CASSLLGDNQPQHF. The full variable domain, completed using reference TRBV5-1 and TRBJ1-5, is KAGVTQTPRYLIKTRGQQVTLSCSPISGHRSVSWYQQTPGQGLQFLFEYFSETQRNKGNFPGRFSGRQFSNSRSEMNVSTLELGDSALYLCASSLLGDNQPQHFGDGTRLSIL.

This clone has only a few counts. The chain recombines TRBV5-6 with TRBJ1-6, with TRBD1 matching 9 bases. Germline trimming cut 2 bases from V and 9 bases from J; bases unmatched to any gene: 0. The germline CDR1 and CDR2 sequences are SGHDT and YYEEEE. CDR3 length: 13 residues. The CDR3 bases are TGTGCCAGCAGCTTACAGGGGGCTTCACCCCTCCACTTT. Translation: CASSLQGASPLHF.

The rearrangement links TRBV5-1 to TRBJ1-4, with D maybe TRBD1 (6 bases). Trimming left V 4 bases short and J 7 bases short, with 11 bases between. Looked up from germline, CDR1 is SGHRS and CDR2 is YFSETQ. The length of the CDR3 is 13 residues. Here the CDR3 DNA reads TGCGCCAGCAGCAGGGGGACAAGTGAAAAACTGTTTTTT. Protein: CASSRGTSEKLFF.

The chain is built from TRBV18 and TRBJ2-5; no definite D call. This CDR3 has 14 residues. The germline V gene encodes CDR1 KGHSH and CDR2 LQKENI. With 2 bases removed from V and 0 bases from J, the gap between germline ends came to 7 bases. CDR3 coding DNA: TGTGCCAGCTCACCAGAGAGAAACCAAGAGACCCAGTACTTC. Translating it yields CASSPERNQETQYF.

This chain connects TRBV9 to TRBJ2-5; a possible D gene is TRBD1 (7 bases). Looked up from germline, CDR1 is SGDLS and CDR2 is YYNGEE. The CDR3 is made up of 16 amino acids. V was shortened by 3 bases and J by 3 bases, with 18 bases between the two germline ends. The CDR3 sequence is CASSAAPGGLEETQYF. In nucleotides, the CDR3 is TGTGCCAGCAGCGCTGCCCCAGGGGGGCTAGAAGAGACCCAGTACTTC.

V usage is TRBV4-3 and J usage is TRBJ2-4; D is undetermined. V was trimmed by 2 bases and J by 0 bases, leaving 11 bases between them. Per germline, CDR1 LGHNA and CDR2 YSLEER. CDR3 length: 16 residues. The CDR3: CASSQTPNLAKNIQYF. CDR3 bases: TGCGCCAGCAGCCAAACACCAAACCTAGCCAAAAACATTCAGTACTTC.

The V gene is TRBV4-3, the J gene TRBJ1-5; TRBD1 matches 7 bases. The V gene's germline CDR1 is LGHNA and CDR2 YSLEER. CDR3 length: 16 amino acids. The junction had 7 bases not matched to a gene; V was cut back by 3 bases and J by 2 bases. The chain's CDR3 is CASSHTTGDGNQPQHF. The CDR3 bases are TGCGCCAGCAGCCACACTACAGGGGATGGCAATCAGCCCCAGCATTTT.

The chain recombines TRBV12-3 or TRBV12-4 with TRBJ1-2; possible D gene TRBD1, 6 bases. The CDR3 extends over 12 amino acids. V dropped 6 bases and J dropped 4 bases, with 9 bases sitting between them. Here the CDR3 reads CASRRGSYGYTF. CDR3 nucleotides: TGTGCCAGCAGGAGGGGGTCCTATGGCTACACCTTC.